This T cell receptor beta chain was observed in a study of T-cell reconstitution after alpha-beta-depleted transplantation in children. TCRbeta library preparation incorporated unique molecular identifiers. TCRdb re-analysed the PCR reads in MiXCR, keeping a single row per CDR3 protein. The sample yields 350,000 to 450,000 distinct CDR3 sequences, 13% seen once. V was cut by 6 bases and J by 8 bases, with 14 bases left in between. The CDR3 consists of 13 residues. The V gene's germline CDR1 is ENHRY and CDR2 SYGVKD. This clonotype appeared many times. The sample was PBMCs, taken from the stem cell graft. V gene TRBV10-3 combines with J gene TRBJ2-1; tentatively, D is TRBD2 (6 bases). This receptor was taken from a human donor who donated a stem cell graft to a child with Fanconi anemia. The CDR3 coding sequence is TGTGCCATCAGCGAGCGGGTTTTTTATGAGCAGTTCTTC. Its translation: CAISERVFYEQFF.